This T cell receptor beta chain was profiled in a study of T-cell memory formation after mild COVID-19. Overall study context: The two donors had largely donor-specific TCR clusters.

Constant-segment primers served in 5'RACE that generated TCR alpha and TCR beta cDNA libraries bearing sample barcodes and UMIs. TCRdb reprocessed the 5' RACE reads via MiXCR and lists one record per CDR3 protein. The sample has about 360,000 distinct CDR3 sequences, over 10% seen once. General study points: Pre-infection memory already had some responding clones, implying cross-reactive memory joined.

Points on this clonotype: The antigen is undetermined.

Germline lookup yields CDR1 MNHEY and CDR2 SVGAGI. The CDR3 contains 14 residues. V was trimmed by 2 bases and J by 7 bases, leaving 11 bases between them. Sequencing input: PBMCs or a T cell subset sorted from them (not recorded which). V and J are TRBV6-5 and TRBJ2-2, with a weak D call TRBD1 (5 bases). This receptor was taken from a man aged 18-30 years who had mild COVID-19 (a few samples of this study predate the infection). Cell type and time point are not known. CDR3 sequence: CASSYGQGYGELFF. The CDR3 DNA reads as TGTGCCAGCAGTTACGGGCAGGGATACGGGGAGCTGTTTTTT.